This T cell receptor (beta chain) was captured by sequencing in a study of T cell repertoires in cytomegalovirus infection. Looking at the study overall: Indicated by public TCR beta signatures were CMV infection and matching HLA type. Whole-study results and caveats: Dominant in the ex vivo response were TCR beta clonotypes restricted by HLA-C and specific for CMV.

TCRdb independently ran MiXCR on the reads; one entry per CDR3 protein. Among some 440,000 distinct CDR3 sequences listed, 30% to 40% were seen once. The V gene lost 3 bases and the J gene lost 0 bases, with 13 bases spanning the gap. CDR1 and CDR2 (germline): SGHTS, YDEGEE. CDR3 length equals 16 residues. A word on this clonotype: Its antigen remains unidentified.

This receptor was taken from a human donor in good health (CMV status not recorded). Some clones in this sample may be carry-over from other donors' samples. The sequencing input was PBMCs. V gene TRBV5-8 combines with J gene TRBJ2-1, with D perhaps matching TRBD1 or TRBD2 (5 bases each). CDR3 sequence: CASSYGTFSSYNEQFF. DNA of the CDR3: TGTGCCAGCAGCTACGGGACGTTTAGCTCCTACAATGAGCAGTTCTTC. Based on the CDR3 plus reference TRBV5-8 and TRBJ2-1, the full variable domain is EAGVTQSPTHLIKTRGQQATLRCSPISGHTSVYWYQQALGLGLQFLLWYDEGEERNRGNFPPRFSGRQFPNYSSELNVNALELEDSALYLCASSYGTFSSYNEQFFGPGTRLTVL.